This is a list of T cell receptor beta chains from one sample in a study of neurological immune-mediated disorders. MiXCR was run by TCRdb on the 5' RACE reads, yielding one entry per CDR3 protein. Here the sample spans around 15,000 distinct CDR3 sequences, 20% to 25% being singletons. Sequenced: PBMCs. The receptors were sampled from a man aged 45-65 years in good health. The CDR3 runs from the conserved cysteine through the conserved F or W. A D gene is named only where the DNA matches it firmly. Expanded clones are given a class, and other clones once, few, many or no size at all.

J,D,size,V,CDR3,DNA
TRBJ2-1,-,many,TRBV2,CASMGSRSEQFF,TGTGCCAGCATGGGGAGCCGGAGTGAGCAGTTCTTC
TRBJ2-7,-,many,TRBV10-3,CAISRTAQSYEQYF,TGTGCCATCAGCAGGACAGCCCAGTCCTACGAGCAGTACTTC
TRBJ2-1,-,many,TRBV7-3,CASSRDRSSYNEQFF,TGTGCCAGCAGCCGAGACAGAAGCTCCTACAATGAGCAGTTCTTC
TRBJ1-1,TRBD1,medium-sized,TRBV11-3,CASSYRGGTEAFF,TGTGCCAGCAGCTACAGGGGAGGAACTGAAGCTTTCTTT
TRBJ2-7,-,once,TRBV15,CATSSAPWASPYEQYF,TGTGCCACCAGCAGCGCCCCCTGGGCCTCCCCCTACGAGCAGTACTTC
TRBJ2-7,-,few,TRBV10-3,CAISELSYEQYF,TGTGCCATCAGTGAGTTGTCCTACGAGCAGTACTTC
TRBJ2-5,-,medium-sized,TRBV12-3/TRBV12-4,CASSGVGGETQYF,TGTGCCAGCAGCGGCGTGGGTGGGGAGACCCAGTACTTC
TRBJ2-7,-,many,TRBV28,CASRPGVRRSYEQYF,TGTGCCAGCAGACCAGGGGTACGGAGGTCCTACGAGCAGTACTTC
TRBJ2-3,TRBD1,medium-sized,TRBV29-1,CSVYTGETDTQYF,TGCAGCGTCTATACAGGGGAAACAGATACGCAGTATTTT
TRBJ2-3,-,many,TRBV7-6,CASSWTSGTDTQYF,TGTGCCAGCAGCTGGACGTCTGGCACAGATACGCAGTATTTT
TRBJ2-1,TRBD2,many,TRBV12-3/TRBV12-4,CVSSPLGGSNDEQFF,TGTGTCAGCAGCCCATTGGGGGGGAGTAATGATGAGCAGTTCTTC
TRBJ1-1,-,-,TRBV10-3,CAISDTGREAFF,TGTGCCATCAGTGATACAGGGCGTGAAGCTTTCTTT
TRBJ2-5,TRBD1,-,TRBV3-1,CASSHGDRETQYF,TGTGCCAGCAGCCATGGGGACAGGGAGACCCAGTACTTC
TRBJ2-3,-,many,TRBV5-1,CASSLDGGTQYF,TGCGCCAGCAGCTTAGACGGGGGCACGCAGTATTTT
TRBJ2-2,-,-,TRBV4-3,CASSQESWQAATGELFF,TGCGCCAGCAGCCAAGAGAGTTGGCAGGCAGCGACCGGGGAGCTGTTTTTT
TRBJ1-1,-,many,TRBV4-3,CASSKGENTEAFF,TGCGCCAGCAGCAAGGGGGAGAACACTGAAGCTTTCTTT
TRBJ2-7,-,many,TRBV20-1,CSVNEQYF,TGCAGTGTAAACGAGCAGTACTTC
TRBJ2-7,-,medium-sized,TRBV7-2,CASSSWAHSYEQYF,TGTGCCAGCAGCTCCTGGGCCCACTCCTACGAGCAGTACTTC
TRBJ2-5,TRBD2,medium-sized,TRBV10-3,CAISALGEGTQETQYF,TGTGCCATCAGCGCTTTGGGGGAGGGGACGCAAGAGACCCAGTACTTC
TRBJ1-6,-,many,TRBV5-1,CASSPMPGGNSPLHF,TGCGCCAGCAGCCCTATGCCGGGTGGTAATTCACCCCTCCACTTT
TRBJ2-1,-,once,TRBV27,CASSLTRNNEQFF,TGTGCCAGCAGCCTGACCAGGAACAATGAGCAGTTCTTC
TRBJ2-2,-,-,TRBV19,CASSIVRVTGELFF,TGTGCCAGTAGTATCGTTCGGGTCACCGGGGAGCTGTTTTTT